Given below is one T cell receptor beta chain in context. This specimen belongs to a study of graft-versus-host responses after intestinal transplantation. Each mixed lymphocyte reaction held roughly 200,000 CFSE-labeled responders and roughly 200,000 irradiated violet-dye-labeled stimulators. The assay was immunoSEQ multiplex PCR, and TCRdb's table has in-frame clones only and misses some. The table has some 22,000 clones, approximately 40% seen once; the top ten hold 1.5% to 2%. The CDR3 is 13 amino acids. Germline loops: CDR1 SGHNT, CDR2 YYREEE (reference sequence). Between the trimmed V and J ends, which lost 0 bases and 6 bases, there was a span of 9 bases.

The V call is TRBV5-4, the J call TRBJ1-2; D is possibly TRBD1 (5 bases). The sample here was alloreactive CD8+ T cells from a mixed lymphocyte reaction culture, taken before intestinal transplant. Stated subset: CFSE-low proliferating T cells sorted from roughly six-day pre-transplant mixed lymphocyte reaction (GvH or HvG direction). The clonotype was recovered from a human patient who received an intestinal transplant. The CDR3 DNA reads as TGTGCCAGCAGCTTGGCCTTGGGGGATGGCTACACCTTC. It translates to CASSLALGDGYTF.